The 21 T cell receptor beta chains below were found in one sample sequenced in a study of shared T cell receptors in the human thymus. Data came from immunoSEQ multiplex PCR; TCRdb stores just in-frame clones and leaves some out. Of about 710,000 clones in the sample, roughly 86% were seen once. Another study also made use of these data, one on human thymus T cells.

Sequences were obtained from thymocytes. The receptors come from a boy in the first two years of life with a congenital heart defect.

This rearrangement joins TRBV5-1 to TRBJ2-1; 10 bases match TRBD2. The V segment lost 0 bases and the J segment 4 bases; nucleotides outside the gene matches: 7. CDR1 and CDR2 (germline): SGHRS, YFSETQ. CDR3 length equals 17 residues. CDR3 sequence: CASSLDQGLAWYNEQFF. The CDR3 DNA reads as TGCGCCAGCAGCTTGGACCAGGGACTAGCGTGGTACAATGAGCAGTTCTTC.

This clone occurred once. This chain links TRBV2 with TRBJ1-1, with D possibly matching TRBD1 (6 bases). Germline V gives CDR1 SNHLY, CDR2 FYNNEI. This CDR3 comprises 13 residues. V was cut by 9 bases and J by 1 base, with 12 bases left in between. The CDR3 reads CARGGTRNTEAFF. In DNA, the CDR3 is TGTGCCAGGGGGGGGACAAGGAACACTGAAGCTTTCTTT.

The CDR3 sequence is CASSPQTGQGSEKLFF. The CDR3 region has the DNA TGTGCCAGCAGCCCCCAGACTGGACAGGGAAGTGAAAAACTGTTTTTT. The rearrangement uses TRBV7-9 and TRBJ1-4, with 8 bases fitting TRBD1. After removal of 5 bases from V and 7 bases from J, the junction contained 12 bases not matched to a gene. The CDR3 consists of 16 residues. Germline-derived CDR1 and CDR2 are SEHNR and FQNEAQ (reference sequence).

This clone is a singleton in its sample. The sample carries other DNA sequences with the same CDR3. This rearrangement joins TRBV6-6 to TRBJ1-6; weak D call: TRBD1 (6 bases). Germline V lookup: CDR1 MNHNY, CDR2 SVGAGI (reference sequence). This CDR3 is 15 amino acids long. V lost 7 bases and J 5 bases, leaving 15 bases between the germline ends. The CDR3 region is CASTPPGHNNSPLHF. The CDR3 DNA follows: TGTGCCAGCACCCCCCCGGGACACAATAATTCACCCCTCCACTTT.

The chain recombines TRBV7-9 with TRBJ1-1; D gene ambiguous. Trimming shortened V by 1 base and J by 2 bases, and 8 bases separated the two germline ends. Looked up from germline, CDR1 is SEHNR and CDR2 is FQNEAQ (reference sequence). The CDR3 sequence is 14 residues long. CDR3 in DNA: TGTGCCAGCAGCTTAGGCAGAATTAACACTGAAGCTTTCTTT. Residues: CASSLGRINTEAFF.

This clone was recorded only once. V and J are TRBV12-5 and TRBJ2-7, with D maybe TRBD2 (5 bases). The CDR3 contains 13 residues. V gave up 5 bases and J gave up 4 bases, with 12 bases separating them. In germline, CDR1 is LGHNT, CDR2 FRNRAP. The CDR3 protein is CASGPGREYEQYF. CDR3 in DNA: TGTGCTAGTGGTCCTGGTAGGGAGTACGAGCAGTACTTC.

This clone was observed a single time. This sequence joins TRBV9 and TRBJ2-5; 9 bases are shared with TRBD1. The CDR3 sequence is 14 residues long. V trimming: 3 bases; J trimming: 3 bases; junction bases outside the gene matches: 3. Germline values: CDR1 SGDLS, CDR2 YYNGEE. CDR3 amino acids: CASSAGTGKETQYF. The CDR3 DNA is TGTGCCAGCAGCGCCGGGACAGGGAAAGAGACCCAGTACTTC.

V and J are TRBV7-2 and TRBJ2-3; D is unresolved. Per the germline V gene, CDR1 is SGHTA and CDR2 is FQGNSA. The CDR3 length is 18 residues. Trimming stripped 4 bases from V and 3 bases from J, with 23 bases between. The CDR3 sequence is CASSSTENSRLWTDTQYF. The CDR3 region has the DNA TGTGCCAGCAGCTCCACGGAGAATTCCCGCCTTTGGACAGATACGCAGTATTTT. The full variable domain, its missing parts supplied by reference TRBV7-2 and TRBJ2-3, is GAGVSQSPSNKVTEKGKDVELRCDPISGHTALYWYRQSLGQGLEFLIYFQGNSAPDKSGLPSDRFSAERTGGSVSTLTIQRTQQEDSAVYLCASSSTENSRLWTDTQYFGPGTRLTVL.

The V and J genes are TRBV18 and TRBJ2-3, with TRBD2 matching over 14 bases. Per the germline V gene, CDR1 is KGHSH and CDR2 is LQKENI. The V and J ends lost 6 bases and 0 bases, in that order; junction bases with no gene match: 11. This CDR3 is 19 amino acids long. The chain's CDR3 is CASSSSGTSGGTSTDTQYF. The CDR3, as DNA: TGTGCCAGCTCCAGCAGCGGGACTAGCGGGGGAACTAGCACAGATACGCAGTATTTT.

The V gene is TRBV14, the J gene TRBJ2-4; 11 bases line up with TRBD1. Germline V CDR1 and CDR2: SGHDN, FVKESK. The CDR3 sequence is 20 residues long. With V trimmed by 0 bases and J by 1 base, 11 bases remained unmatched. The CDR3 bases are TGTGCCAGCAGCCAAGATGGGGACTGGGACAGGGGGGACGCCAAAAACATTCAGTACTTC. Its protein product is CASSQDGDWDRGDAKNIQYF.

This chain links TRBV9 with TRBJ2-1, with 13 nucleotides matching TRBD2. The CDR3 extends over 17 amino acids. The ends lost 4 bases at V and 10 bases at J; junction bases unmatched: 14. Germline V CDR1 and CDR2: SGDLS, YYNGEE. DNA of the CDR3: TGTGCCAGCAGCTTACCTTCCGGGACTAGCGGGACCGGAGAGCAGTTCTTC. Translated: CASSLPSGTSGTGEQFF.

V usage is TRBV7-9 and J usage is TRBJ2-1, with 12 positions matching TRBD1. Germline CDR1 reads SEHNR; CDR2 reads FQNEAQ (reference sequence). V lost 5 bases to trimming and J lost 6 bases; unmatched junction nucleotides: 11. CDR3 size: 17 residues. As DNA, the CDR3 is TGTGCCAGCAGCGCCGGGACAGGGGGCCCCTACAGCAATGAGCAGTTCTTC. Its translation: CASSAGTGGPYSNEQFF.

This clone appeared once. The CDR3 loop is CASSPTGVGTDTQYF. In DNA, the CDR3 is TGTGCCAGCAGTCCCACAGGGGTTGGCACAGATACGCAGTATTTT. The chain carries TRBV28 and TRBJ2-3, with 7 bases matching TRBD1. Germline V lookup: CDR1 MDHEN, CDR2 SYDVKM. J was trimmed by 1 base and V by 5 bases; bases with no gene match: 6. The CDR3 consists of 15 residues.

This clone appeared once. This chain links TRBV29-1 with TRBJ2-1, with TRBD2 identical over 7 bases. There are 14 residues in the CDR3. CDR1 is SQVTM and CDR2 is ANQGSEA in the germline V gene. With 6 bases clipped from V and 4 bases from J, the junction kept 9 bases outside the gene matches. The CDR3 sequence is CSVATSTLYNEQFF. CDR3 bases: TGCAGCGTCGCGACTAGCACCCTTTACAATGAGCAGTTCTTC.

For this clone: A junction end diverges from the germline sequence, so it may reflect a read error. The same CDR3 can be traced to other DNA sequences in this sample. J is TRBJ1-6 and V is TRBV27, with TRBD1 as a possible D gene (5 bases). CDR3 length equals 16 residues. Germline-derived CDR1 and CDR2 are MNHEY and SMNVEV (reference sequence). The DNA for the CDR3 is TGTGCCAGCAGTTTAAAGACAGCCTCATATAATTCCCCCCTCCACTTT. Translation: CASSLKTASYNSPLHF.

The rearrangement links TRBV19 to TRBJ2-7; TRBD1 matches 7 bases. Germline V gene sequence: CDR1 LNHDA, CDR2 SQIVND (reference sequence). CDR3 size: 14 residues. V was pared by 10 bases and J by 1 base, with 10 bases of the junction left unmatched. The CDR3 sequence is CATPAGTESYEQYF. The CDR3 nucleotides read TGTGCCACCCCTGCCGGGACAGAGTCCTACGAGCAGTACTTC.

This clone has just a few counts. The rearrangement joins TRBV4-2 to TRBJ1-3, with D perhaps TRBD1 (6 bases). The CDR3 contains 18 residues. Germline CDR1 is LGHNA and CDR2 is YNFKEQ. Between the trimmed V and J ends, which lost 1 base and 0 bases, there was a span of 16 bases. CDR3 coding DNA: TGTGCCAGCAGCCAAGTTGTGGACAGCGCAATCTCTGGAAACACCATATATTTT. It codes for CASSQVVDSAISGNTIYF.

This clone occurred a few times. The V call is TRBV14, the J call TRBJ1-3; D perhaps matches TRBD1 (6 bases). Germline V gene sequence: CDR1 SGHDN, CDR2 FVKESK. Between the trimmed V and J ends, which lost 0 bases and 0 bases, there was a span of 12 bases. This CDR3 spans 17 amino acids. The CDR3 here is CASSQDLQGDSGNTIYF. CDR3 DNA sequence: TGTGCCAGCAGCCAAGATCTACAGGGAGACTCTGGAAACACCATATATTTT.

The rearrangement joins TRBV7-2 to TRBJ1-2, with 9 positions matching TRBD1. The CDR3 has 15 amino acids. The germline V gene encodes CDR1 SGHTA and CDR2 FQGNSA. J gave up 7 bases and V 6 bases, and 12 bases lay outside the gene matches. This CDR3 is CASSSIGTGRRGYTF. The CDR3 DNA is TGTGCCAGCAGTTCCATCGGGACAGGGAGGCGTGGCTACACCTTC.

The chain joins TRBV28 to TRBJ2-5; unclear D gene. V lost 4 bases and J lost 2, with 14 bases in between. This CDR3 region has 15 residues. CDR1 is MDHEN, CDR2 SYDVKM, per germline. The CDR3 DNA reads TGTGCCAGCAGTTCCCGCGGTGGGTTACAAGAGACCCAGTACTTC. This gives the protein CASSSRGGLQETQYF. Drawing the rest from reference TRBV28 and TRBJ2-5, the complete variable domain is DVKVTQSSRYLVKRTGEKVFLECVQDMDHENMFWYRQDPGLGLRLIYFSYDVKMKEKGDIPEGYSVSREKKERFSLILESASTNQTSMYLCASSSRGGLQETQYFGPGTRLLVL.

The V call is TRBV2, the J call TRBJ2-7; 14 nucleotides align to TRBD2. The CDR3 covers 19 residues. The germline gives CDR1 SNHLY, CDR2 FYNNEI. With 4 bases clipped from V and 2 bases from J, the junction kept 13 bases outside the gene matches. The CDR3 sequence: CASSGPTSGRAALPYEQYF. The CDR3 DNA is TGTGCCAGCAGTGGTCCGACTAGCGGGAGGGCGGCTCTCCCCTACGAGCAGTACTTC.